This T cell receptor (beta chain) was observed in a study of identical twins. Germline CDR1 DFQATT, CDR2 SNEGSKA (reference sequence). This CDR3 has 13 residues. V lost 3 bases to trimming and J lost 6 bases, with 13 bases between them. Turning to this clonotype: The antigen is unknown.

Study-wide results and limits: Analyses based on zero insertions could be partly confounded by invariant MAIT and iNKT cells. Fewer insertions were carried by abundant cord blood beta clonotypes, but none was seen in memory repertoires. Within beta out-of-frame sequences, the excess sharing observed between twins was weaker.

Unique molecular identifiers were in the cDNA, with template-switch universal primer binding. TCRdb fed the 5' RACE reads into MiXCR, producing one record per CDR3 protein. The sample includes 1.5 million to 2 million distinct CDR3 sequences, about 32% of them seen just once. The TCR originated in a newborn girl in good health. The V and J genes are TRBV20-1 and TRBJ2-3, with a possible D match to TRBD2 (6 bases). Sequenced: cord blood. CDR3 bases: TGCAGTGCTAGCGGGACTGCTTGGGATACGCAGTATTTT. It is translated as CSASGTAWDTQYF.